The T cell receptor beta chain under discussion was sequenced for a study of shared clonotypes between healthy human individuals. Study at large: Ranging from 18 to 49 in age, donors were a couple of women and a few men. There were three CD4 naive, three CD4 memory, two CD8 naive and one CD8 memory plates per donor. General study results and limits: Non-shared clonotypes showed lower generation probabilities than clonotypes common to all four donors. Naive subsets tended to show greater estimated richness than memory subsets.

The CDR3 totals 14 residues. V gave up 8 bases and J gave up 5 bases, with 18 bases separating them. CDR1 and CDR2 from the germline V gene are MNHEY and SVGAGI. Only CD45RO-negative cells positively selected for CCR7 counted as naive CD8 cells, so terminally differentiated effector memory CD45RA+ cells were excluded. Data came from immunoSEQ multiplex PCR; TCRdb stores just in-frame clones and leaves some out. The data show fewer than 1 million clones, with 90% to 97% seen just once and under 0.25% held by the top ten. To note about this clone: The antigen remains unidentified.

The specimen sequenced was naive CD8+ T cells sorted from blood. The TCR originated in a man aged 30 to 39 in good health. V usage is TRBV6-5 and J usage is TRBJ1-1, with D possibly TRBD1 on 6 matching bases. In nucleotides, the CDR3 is TGTGCCAGCGGACTGATAGGGGGGGCGACTGAAGCTTTCTTT. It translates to CASGLIGGATEAFF.